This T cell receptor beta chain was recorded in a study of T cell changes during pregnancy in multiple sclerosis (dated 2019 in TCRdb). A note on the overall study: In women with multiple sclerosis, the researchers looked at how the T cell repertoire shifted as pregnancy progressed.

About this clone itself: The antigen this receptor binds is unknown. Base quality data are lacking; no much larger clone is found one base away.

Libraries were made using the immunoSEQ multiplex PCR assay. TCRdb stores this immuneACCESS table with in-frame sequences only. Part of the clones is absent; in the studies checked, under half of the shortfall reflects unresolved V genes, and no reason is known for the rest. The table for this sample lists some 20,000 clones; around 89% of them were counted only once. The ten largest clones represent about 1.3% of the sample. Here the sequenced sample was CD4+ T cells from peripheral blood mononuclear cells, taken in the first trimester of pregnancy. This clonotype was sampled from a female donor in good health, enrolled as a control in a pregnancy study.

The sequenced DNA: TGTGCTAGTGGTTTGGAGGAGGCAGATACGCAGTATTTT. It specifies CASGLEEADTQYF. The sequence joins TRBV12-5 to TRBJ2-3, and the D gene may be TRBD2, 5 bases matching. V gives up 1 base and J gives up 4 bases, and the segment between their germline ends measures 6 bases. CDR1 and CDR2 are read off the germline V gene as LGHNT and FRNRAP. The CDR3 contains 13 residues, cysteine and phenylalanine counted. Only the CDR3 region is kept as DNA, spanning 39 bases read in frame from base 1.